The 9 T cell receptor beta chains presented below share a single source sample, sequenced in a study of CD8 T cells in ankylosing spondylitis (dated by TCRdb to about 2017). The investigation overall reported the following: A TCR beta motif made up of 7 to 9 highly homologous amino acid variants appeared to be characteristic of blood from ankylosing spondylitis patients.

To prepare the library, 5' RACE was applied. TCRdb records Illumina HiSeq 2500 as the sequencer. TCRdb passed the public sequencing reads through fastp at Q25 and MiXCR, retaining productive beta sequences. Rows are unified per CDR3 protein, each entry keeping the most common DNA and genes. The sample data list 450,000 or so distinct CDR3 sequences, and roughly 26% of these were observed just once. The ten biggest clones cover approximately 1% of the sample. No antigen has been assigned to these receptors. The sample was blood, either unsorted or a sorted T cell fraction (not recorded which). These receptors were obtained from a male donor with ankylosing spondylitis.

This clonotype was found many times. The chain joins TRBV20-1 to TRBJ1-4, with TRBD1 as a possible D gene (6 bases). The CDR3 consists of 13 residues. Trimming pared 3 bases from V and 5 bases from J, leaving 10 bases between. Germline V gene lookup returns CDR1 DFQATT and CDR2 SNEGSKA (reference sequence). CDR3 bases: TGCAGTGCTAGGGACAGCCGAAATGAAAAACTGTTTTTT. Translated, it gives CSARDSRNEKLFF.

CDR3 protein: CASSSSTGWETEAFF. The CDR3 bases are TGCGCCAGCAGCTCTTCGACAGGGTGGGAAACTGAAGCTTTCTTT. V usage is TRBV5-1 and J usage is TRBJ1-1, with 7 bases fitting TRBD1. Looked up from germline, CDR1 is SGHRS and CDR2 is YFSETQ. CDR3 length equals 15 residues. V gave up 3 bases and J gave up 5 bases; unmatched junction bases: 10.

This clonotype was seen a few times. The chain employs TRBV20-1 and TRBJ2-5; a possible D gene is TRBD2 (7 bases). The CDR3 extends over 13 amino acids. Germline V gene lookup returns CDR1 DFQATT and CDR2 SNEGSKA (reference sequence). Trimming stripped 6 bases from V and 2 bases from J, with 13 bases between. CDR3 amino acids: CSATGRGQETQYF. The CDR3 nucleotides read TGCAGTGCCACAGGGAGGGGGCAAGAGACCCAGTACTTC.

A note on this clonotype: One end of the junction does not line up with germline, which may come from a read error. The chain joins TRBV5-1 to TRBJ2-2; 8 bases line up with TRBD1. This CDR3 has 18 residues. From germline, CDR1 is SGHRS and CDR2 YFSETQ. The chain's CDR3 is CASIGTGDTNMNTEELFF. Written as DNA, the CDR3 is TGCGCCAGCATAGGGACAGGCGATACGAATATGAACACCGAGGAGCTGTTTTTT.

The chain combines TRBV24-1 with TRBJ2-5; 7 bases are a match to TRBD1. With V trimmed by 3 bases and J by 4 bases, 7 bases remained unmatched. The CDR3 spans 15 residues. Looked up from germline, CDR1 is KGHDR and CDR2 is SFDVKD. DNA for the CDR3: TGTGCCACCAGTGATCCCCGGGACAGAGGAGAGACCCAGTACTTC. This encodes CATSDPRDRGETQYF.

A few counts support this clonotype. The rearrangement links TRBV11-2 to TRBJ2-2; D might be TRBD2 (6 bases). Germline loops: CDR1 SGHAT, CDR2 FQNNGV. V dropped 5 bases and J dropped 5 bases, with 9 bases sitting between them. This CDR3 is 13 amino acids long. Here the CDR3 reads CASSRERTGELFF. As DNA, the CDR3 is TGTGCCAGCAGCCGGGAGAGGACCGGGGAGCTGTTTTTT.

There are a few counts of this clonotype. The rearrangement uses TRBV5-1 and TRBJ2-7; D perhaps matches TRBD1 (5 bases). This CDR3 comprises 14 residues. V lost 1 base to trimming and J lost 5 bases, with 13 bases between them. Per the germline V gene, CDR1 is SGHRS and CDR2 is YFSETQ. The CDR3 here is CASSLSRAGHEQYF. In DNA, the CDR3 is TGCGCCAGCAGCTTGTCCAGGGCTGGCCACGAGCAGTACTTC.

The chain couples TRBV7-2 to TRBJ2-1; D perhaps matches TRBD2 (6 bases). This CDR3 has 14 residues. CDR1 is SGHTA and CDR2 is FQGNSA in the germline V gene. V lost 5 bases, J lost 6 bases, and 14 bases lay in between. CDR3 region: CASSLRDFPNEQFF. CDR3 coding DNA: TGTGCCAGCAGCCTCCGGGACTTTCCCAATGAGCAGTTCTTC.

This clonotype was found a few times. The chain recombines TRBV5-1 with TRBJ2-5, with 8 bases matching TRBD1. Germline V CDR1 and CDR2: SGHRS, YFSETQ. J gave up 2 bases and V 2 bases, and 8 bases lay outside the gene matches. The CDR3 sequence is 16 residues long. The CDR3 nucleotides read TGCGCCAGCAGCTTAGGACAGGGAATGACTCAAGAGACCCAGTACTTC. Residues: CASSLGQGMTQETQYF.